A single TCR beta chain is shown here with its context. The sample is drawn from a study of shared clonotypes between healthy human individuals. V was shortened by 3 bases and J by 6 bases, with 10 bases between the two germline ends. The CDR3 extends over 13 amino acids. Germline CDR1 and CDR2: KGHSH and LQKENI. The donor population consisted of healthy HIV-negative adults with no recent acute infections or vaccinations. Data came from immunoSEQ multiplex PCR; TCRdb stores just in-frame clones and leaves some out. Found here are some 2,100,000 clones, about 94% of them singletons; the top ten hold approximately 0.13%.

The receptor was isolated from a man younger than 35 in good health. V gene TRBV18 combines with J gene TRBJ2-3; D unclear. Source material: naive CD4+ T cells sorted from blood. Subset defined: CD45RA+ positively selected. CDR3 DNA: TGTGCCAGCTCACCCGCATCAGAGGATACGCAGTATTTT. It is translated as CASSPASEDTQYF.